One sample yielded the 3 T cell receptor beta chains listed below, sequenced in a study of T cells in Graves' hyperthyroidism and ophthalmopathy. There were TCR beta CDR3 regions amplified from RNA transcripts. First-round RT-PCR with HTBI primers amplified the TCR CDR3 region. TCRdb independently ran MiXCR on the multiplex PCR reads; one entry per CDR3 protein. Of hundreds of thousands of distinct CDR3 sequences listed, roughly a sixth were seen once; the top ten hold approximately 18%. The sample was blood. The receptor source for this set is a young woman with Graves' hyperthyroidism.

As for this clonotype: The junction and the germline gene differ at one end; a read error may be behind it. The chain combines TRBV24-1 with TRBJ2-5; 7 positions match TRBD1. The germline V gene has CDR1 KGHDR and CDR2 SFDVKD. This CDR3 contains 15 residues. The CDR3 DNA is TGTGGCACCAGTGAGGGGGCGGAGGACCAAGAGACCCAGTACTTC. Encoded protein: CGTSEGAEDQETQYF.

This clonotype was detected many times. J is TRBJ2-3 and V is TRBV10-3; TRBD1 matches at 12 bases. Germline lookup yields CDR1 ENHRY and CDR2 SYGVKD. The CDR3 loop spans 18 amino acids. V shed 4 bases, J shed 0 bases, and the junction held 8 bases outside the gene matches. DNA for the CDR3: TGTGCCATCAGTGGTCCGGGACAGGGGGCTTCAAGCACAGATACGCAGTATTTT. This gives the protein CAISGPGQGASSTDTQYF.

In regard to this clonotype: A much larger clone sits a single nucleotide away, making a read error possible. Because it lacks the conserved phenylalanine or tryptophan at the end, this CDR3 is likely a read error. V usage is TRBV12-3 or TRBV12-4 and J usage is TRBJ2-5; no clear D gene. The CDR3 totals 15 residues. Deletions cut 5 bases from V and 1 base from J, with 14 bases between. CDR3 coding DNA: TGTGCCAGCAGTCTCCTGGCCGAAGCCCAAGAGACCCAGTACCTC. It encodes CASSLLAEAQETQYL.